This T cell receptor (beta chain) was profiled in a study of blood T cells in healthy people across ages. In the study overall: Every two T cells gave about one barcoded beta molecule via template switching.

Study observations and caveats: Unsorted PBMCs prevented conclusive naive versus antigen-experienced comparison. Older individuals had lower TCR beta diversity per million T cells (the decline was roughly linear).

With a J-beta primer mix and a sample-barcoded 5' primer, a second PCR ran about 6 to 11 cycles. MiXCR was run by TCRdb on the 5' RACE reads, yielding one entry per CDR3 protein. Of over a million distinct CDR3 sequences in the sample, around 25% were seen once. Germline assignment: CDR1 LGHNA and CDR2 YSLEER. The CDR3 contains 15 residues. This clonotype has just a few counts. Its antigen is still unknown. The junction departs from the called germline gene at one end, perhaps through a read error. This same sample was also taken into another study, of T cells of mothers and their children.

The source is a girl aged 2 to 9 in good health. The chain couples TRBV4-3 to TRBJ2-2, with a possible D match to TRBD2 (5 bases). Sample: blood. In nucleotides, the CDR3 is TGCGCCAGCAGCCAAAGGCGCTGGGGAACCGGGGAGCCGTTTTTT. It specifies CASSQRRWGTGEPFF.